Listed below are T cell receptor beta chains from one sample, sequenced in a study of shared clonotypes between healthy human individuals. Here immunoSEQ multiplex PCR was the method, and the copy in TCRdb shows in-frame clones only, minus some. The sample lists a few million clones, roughly 92% seen once, with about 0.13% in the top ten. Sequenced input: naive CD4+ T cells sorted from blood. These receptors originate from a man in his late teens or twenties in good health. Both conserved end residues are part of each CDR3. A D gene is named only where the DNA matches it firmly. The size of a clone is reported for some rows only, either as once, few or many, or as a class for expanded clones.

D	size	V	J	length	CDR3	DNA
TRBD2	NA	TRBV5-1	TRBJ2-5	16	CASSLVLAGGQETQYF	TGCGCCAGCAGCTTGGTCCTAGCGGGGGGGCAGGAGACCCAGTACTTC
TRBD2	NA	TRBV5-1	TRBJ2-3	16	CASSWGSGRSTDTQYF	TGCGCCAGCAGCTGGGGGAGCGGGAGGTCGACAGATACGCAGTATTTT
NA	once	TRBV5-4	TRBJ1-1	16	CASSPLPGGMNTEAFF	TGTGCCAGCAGCCCTTTGCCCGGGGGCATGAACACTGAAGCTTTCTTT
NA	NA	TRBV7-2	TRBJ2-7	14	CASSHPGLGYEQYF	TGTGCCAGCAGCCATCCGGGACTCGGCTACGAGCAGTACTTC
NA	NA	TRBV7-3	TRBJ2-7	17	CASSLGTDAEFSYEQYF	TGTGCCAGCAGCTTGGGGACGGACGCTGAATTCTCCTACGAGCAGTACTTC
NA	NA	TRBV6-1	TRBJ2-6	15	CASRPPLSGANVLTF	TGTGCCAGCAGACCCCCCCTTTCTGGGGCCAACGTCCTGACTTTC
TRBD1	NA	TRBV5-1	TRBJ2-7	14	CASSSGQGYYEQYF	TGCGCCAGCAGCTCCGGACAGGGATACTACGAGCAGTACTTC
TRBD2	once	TRBV6-4	TRBJ2-1	15	CASSGATSGGNEQFF	TGTGCCAGCAGTGGGGCGACTAGCGGGGGGAATGAGCAGTTCTTC
NA	NA	TRBV4-3	TRBJ2-5	13	CASSLSVRETQYF	TGCGCCAGCAGCCTATCGGTACGAGAGACCCAGTACTTC
NA	NA	TRBV2	TRBJ1-6	14	CATSGLGYNSPLHF	TGTGCCACCTCCGGTTTGGGATATAATTCACCCCTCCACTTT
NA	NA	TRBV5-4	TRBJ1-3	15	CASSTAEGRRNTIYF	TGTGCCAGCAGCACGGCGGAGGGTAGGCGAAACACCATATATTTT
TRBD1	NA	TRBV6-1	TRBJ2-3	14	CASSARGRADTQYF	TGTGCCAGCAGTGCCAGGGGGCGAGCCGATACGCAGTATTTT
TRBD1	few	TRBV16	TRBJ1-6	15	CASSQTGTAASPLHF	TGTGCCAGCAGCCAGACCGGGACAGCGGCTTCACCCCTCCACTTT
NA	NA	TRBV19	TRBJ1-5	15	CASSIDPSPYGPQHF	TGTGCCAGTAGTATAGATCCCAGCCCCTATGGGCCCCAGCATTTT
TRBD1	NA	TRBV6-6	TRBJ2-1	14	CASTGQGIGNEQFF	TGTGCCAGCACAGGACAGGGAATTGGGAATGAGCAGTTCTTC
NA	NA	TRBV11-3	TRBJ2-2	13	CASSNQGTGELFF	TGTGCCAGCAGTAATCAGGGGACCGGGGAGCTGTTTTTT
NA	NA	TRBV5-1	TRBJ1-1	13	CASSPSGNTEAFF	TGCGCCAGCAGCCCGAGTGGGAACACTGAAGCTTTCTTT
NA	few	TRBV5-6	TRBJ1-1	11	CASSWGGQAFF	TGTGCCAGCAGCTGGGGAGGGCAAGCTTTCTTT
NA	NA	TRBV4-1	TRBJ2-7	13	CASSQVVTGGRDF	TGCGCCAGCAGCCAGGTTGTCACAGGGGGGAGGGACTTC
NA	NA	TRBV6-6	TRBJ1-1	12	CASLRENTEAFF	TGTGCCAGCTTGAGGGAGAACACTGAAGCTTTCTTT
TRBD2	NA	TRBV10-2	TRBJ2-1	14	CASRSSGGGNEQFF	TGCGCCAGCAGATCTAGCGGGGGGGGAAATGAGCAGTTCTTC
TRBD2	NA	TRBV12-5	TRBJ2-1	17	CASGLVPGLAGGNEQFF	TGTGCTAGTGGTTTGGTTCCTGGACTAGCGGGAGGCAATGAGCAGTTCTTC
NA	NA	TRBV10-3	TRBJ2-7	14	CAINRGGSSYEQYF	TGTGCCATCAACCGAGGAGGCTCGTCCTACGAGCAGTACTTC
NA	NA	TRBV7-3	TRBJ2-1	15	CASSLAGAHYNEQFF	TGTGCCAGCAGCTTAGCGGGGGCCCACTACAATGAGCAGTTCTTC